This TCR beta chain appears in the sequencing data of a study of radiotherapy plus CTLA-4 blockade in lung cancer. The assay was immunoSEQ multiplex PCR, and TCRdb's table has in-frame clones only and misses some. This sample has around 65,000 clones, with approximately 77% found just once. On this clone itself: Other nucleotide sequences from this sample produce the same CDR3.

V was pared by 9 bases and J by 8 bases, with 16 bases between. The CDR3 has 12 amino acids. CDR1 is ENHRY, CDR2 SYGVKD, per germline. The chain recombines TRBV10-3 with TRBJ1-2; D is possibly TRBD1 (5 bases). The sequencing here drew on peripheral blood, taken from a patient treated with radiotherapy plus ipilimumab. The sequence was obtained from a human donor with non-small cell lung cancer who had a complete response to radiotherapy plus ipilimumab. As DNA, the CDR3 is TGTGCCATAAGGGAGGGGATCAGCGGCTACACCTTC. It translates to CAIREGISGYTF.